This T cell receptor beta chain was profiled in a study of blood T cells in healthy people across ages. The second PCR ran about 7 to 12 cycles with a sample-barcoded 5' primer and J-beta primers. Each sample provided no less than 2.5 million CDR3-containing paired-end reads. From the 5' RACE reads, TCRdb called clonotypes with MiXCR, one entry per CDR3 protein. Of 780,000 or so distinct CDR3 sequences in the sample, roughly three fifths are singletons; the top ten hold 20% to 30%. On this clonotype itself: Its target is not known.

General study results and limits: With naive T cell percentage, TCR beta diversity showed a strong correlation. PBMCs that were unsorted prevented a conclusive naive versus antigen-experienced comparison.

This receptor was obtained from a man aged 35 to 55 in good health. Material for sequencing was blood.

The CDR3 DNA reads as TGCGCCAGCAGCCTAGCTAGCGGGAGGGGTAGTGAGCAGTTCTTC. Encoded protein: CASSLASGRGSEQFF. The chain links TRBV4-3 to TRBJ2-1; 12 positions agree with TRBD2. The CDR3 consists of 15 residues. Germline trimming cut 4 bases from V and 9 bases from J; bases unmatched to any gene: 7. Germline values: CDR1 LGHNA, CDR2 YSLEER.